This T cell receptor beta chain comes out of a study of cytomegalovirus exposure and HLA in healthy donors. This PCR relied on a set of 60 Vbeta primers and 13 Jbeta primers. Profiling relied on immunoSEQ multiplex PCR, and the TCRdb table lists in-frame clones only, not all of them. Here the sample spans some 200,000 clones, roughly 68% being singletons. V lost 4 bases, J lost 6 bases, and 15 bases lay in between. CDR1 is MNHNS, CDR2 SASEGT, per germline. The CDR3 loop spans 14 amino acids. The source is a man aged 35-49 years in good health and CMV-seropositive. The chain joins TRBV6-1 to TRBJ1-2, with unresolved D. Material for sequencing was PBMCs. CDR3 sequence: CASSVRIAQDGYTF. The CDR3, as DNA: TGTGCCAGCAGTGTGAGGATCGCCCAAGATGGCTACACCTTC.